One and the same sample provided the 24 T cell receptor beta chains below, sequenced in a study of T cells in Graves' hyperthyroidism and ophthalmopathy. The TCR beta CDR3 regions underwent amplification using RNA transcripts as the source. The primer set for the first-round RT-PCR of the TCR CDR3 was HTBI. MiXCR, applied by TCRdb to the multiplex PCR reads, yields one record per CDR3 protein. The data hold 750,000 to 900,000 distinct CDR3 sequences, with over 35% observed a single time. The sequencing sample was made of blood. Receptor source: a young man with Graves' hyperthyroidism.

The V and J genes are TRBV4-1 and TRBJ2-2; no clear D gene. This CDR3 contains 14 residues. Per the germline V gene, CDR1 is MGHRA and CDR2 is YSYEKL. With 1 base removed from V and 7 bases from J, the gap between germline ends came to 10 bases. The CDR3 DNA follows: TGCGCCAGCAGCCAAGTTCTGGTTCACGGGGAGCTGTTTTTT. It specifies CASSQVLVHGELFF.

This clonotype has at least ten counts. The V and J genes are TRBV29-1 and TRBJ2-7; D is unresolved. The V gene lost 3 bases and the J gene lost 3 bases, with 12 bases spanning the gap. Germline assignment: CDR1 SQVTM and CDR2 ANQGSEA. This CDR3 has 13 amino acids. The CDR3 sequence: CSVEEGSGYEQYF. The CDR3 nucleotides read TGCAGCGTTGAGGAAGGTTCGGGCTACGAGCAGTACTTC.

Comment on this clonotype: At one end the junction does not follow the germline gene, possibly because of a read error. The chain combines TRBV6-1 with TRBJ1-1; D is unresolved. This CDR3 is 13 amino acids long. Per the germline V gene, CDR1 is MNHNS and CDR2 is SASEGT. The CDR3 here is CAISESRNAEAFF. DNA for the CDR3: TGTGCCATCAGTGAGTCGAGAAACGCTGAAGCTTTCTTT.

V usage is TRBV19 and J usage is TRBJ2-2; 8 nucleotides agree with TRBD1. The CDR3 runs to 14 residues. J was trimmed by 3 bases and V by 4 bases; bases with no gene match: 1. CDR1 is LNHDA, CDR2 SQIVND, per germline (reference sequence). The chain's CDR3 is CASSTDRDTGELFF. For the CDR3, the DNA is TGTGCCAGTAGTACGGACAGGGACACCGGGGAGCTGTTTTTT.

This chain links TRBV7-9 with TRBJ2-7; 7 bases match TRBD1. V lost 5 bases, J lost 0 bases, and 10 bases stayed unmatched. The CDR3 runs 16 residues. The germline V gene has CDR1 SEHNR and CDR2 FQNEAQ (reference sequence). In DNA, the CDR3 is TGTGCCAGCAGCAGAGGGGGCGGCCAAAGCTCCTACGAGCAGTACTTC. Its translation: CASSRGGGQSSYEQYF.

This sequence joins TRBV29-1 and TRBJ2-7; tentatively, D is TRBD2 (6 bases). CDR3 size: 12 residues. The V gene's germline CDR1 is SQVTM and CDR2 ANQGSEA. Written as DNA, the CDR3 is TGCAGTGAATCAGGGACTCCCTACGAGCAGTACTTC. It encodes CSESGTPYEQYF.

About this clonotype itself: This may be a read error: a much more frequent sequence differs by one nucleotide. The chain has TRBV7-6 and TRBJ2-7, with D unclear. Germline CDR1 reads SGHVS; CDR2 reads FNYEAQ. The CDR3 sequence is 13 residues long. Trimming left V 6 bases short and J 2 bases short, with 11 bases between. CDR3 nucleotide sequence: TGTGCCAGCAGGACTGAACTACCCTACGAGCAGTACTTC. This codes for CASRTELPYEQYF.

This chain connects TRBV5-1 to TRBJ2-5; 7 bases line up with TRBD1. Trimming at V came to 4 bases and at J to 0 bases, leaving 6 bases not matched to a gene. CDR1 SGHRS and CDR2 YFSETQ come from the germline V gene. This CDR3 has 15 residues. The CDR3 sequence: CASSKGTEYQETQYF. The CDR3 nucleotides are TGCGCCAGCAGCAAAGGGACAGAGTACCAAGAGACCCAGTACTTC.

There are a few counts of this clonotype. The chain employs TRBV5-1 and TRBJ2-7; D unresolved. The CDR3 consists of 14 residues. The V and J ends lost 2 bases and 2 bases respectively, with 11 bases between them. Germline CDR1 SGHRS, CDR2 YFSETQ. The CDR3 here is CASSFRTAAYEQYF. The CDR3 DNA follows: TGCGCCAGCAGCTTCCGGACCGCCGCCTACGAGCAGTACTTC.

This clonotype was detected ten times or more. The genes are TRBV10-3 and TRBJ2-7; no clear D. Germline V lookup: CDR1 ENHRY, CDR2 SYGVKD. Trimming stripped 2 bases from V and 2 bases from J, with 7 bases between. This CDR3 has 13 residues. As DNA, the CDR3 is TGTGCCATCAGTGAGGAGAAAGCCTACGAGCAGTACTTC. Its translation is CAISEEKAYEQYF.

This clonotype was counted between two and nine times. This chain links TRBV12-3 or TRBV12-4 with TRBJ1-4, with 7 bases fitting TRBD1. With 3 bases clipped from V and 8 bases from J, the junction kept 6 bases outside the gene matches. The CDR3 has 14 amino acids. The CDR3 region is CASSLATGEEKLFF. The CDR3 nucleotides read TGTGCCAGCAGTTTGGCTACAGGGGAAGAAAAACTGTTTTTT.

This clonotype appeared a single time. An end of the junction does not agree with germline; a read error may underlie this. Here the CDR3 reads CAGSQRLSVGELFF. CDR3 coding DNA: TGTGCCGGCAGCCAAAGACTGTCCGTCGGGGAGCTGTTTTTT. The chain links TRBV14 to TRBJ2-2, with D unclear. Germline-derived CDR1 and CDR2 are SGHDN and FVKESK. There are 14 residues in the CDR3.

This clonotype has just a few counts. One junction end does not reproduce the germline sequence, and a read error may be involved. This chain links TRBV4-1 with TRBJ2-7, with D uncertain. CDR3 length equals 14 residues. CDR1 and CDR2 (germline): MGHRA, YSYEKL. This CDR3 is CASSLDQNSYEQYF. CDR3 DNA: TGTGCCAGCAGCTTAGACCAGAACTCCTACGAGCAGTACTTC.

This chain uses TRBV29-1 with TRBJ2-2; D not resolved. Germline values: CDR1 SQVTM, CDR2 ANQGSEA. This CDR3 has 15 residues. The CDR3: CSSISSAITAGELFF. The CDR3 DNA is TGCAGTAGTATAAGTTCGGCTATTACGGCCGGGGAGCTGTTTTTT.

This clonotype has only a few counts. The DNA of the CDR3 is TGCGCCAGCAGCTTGGTTGGACAGGGGACTGCTGAAGCTTTCTTT. It translates to CASSLVGQGTAEAFF. The chain has TRBV5-1 and TRBJ1-1; 9 positions match TRBD1. The germline V gene encodes CDR1 SGHRS and CDR2 YFSETQ. CDR3 length: 15 amino acids. V gave up 0 bases and J gave up 6 bases; unmatched junction bases: 6. Filled out from reference TRBV5-1 and TRBJ1-1, the complete variable domain reads KAGVTQTPRYLIKTRGQQVTLSCSPISGHRSVSWYQQTPGQGLQFLFEYFSETQRNKGNFPGRFSGRQFSNSRSEMNVSTLELGDSALYLCASSLVGQGTAEAFFGQGTRLTVV.

CDR3 in DNA: TGTGCCTGGAGTTTGGGGTATCAGCCCCAGCATTTT. This codes for CAWSLGYQPQHF. This chain connects TRBV19 to TRBJ1-5, with D hard to call. This CDR3 region has 12 residues. V was trimmed by 11 bases and J by 5 bases, leaving 13 bases between them. Germline V gives CDR1 LNHDA, CDR2 SQIVND (reference sequence).

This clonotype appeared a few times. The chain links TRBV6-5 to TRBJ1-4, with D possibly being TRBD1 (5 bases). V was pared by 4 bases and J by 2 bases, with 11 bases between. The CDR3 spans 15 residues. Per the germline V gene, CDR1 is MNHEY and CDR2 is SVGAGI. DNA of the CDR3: TGTGCCAGCAGTTCCGACAGCTACACTAATGAAAAACTGTTTTTT. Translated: CASSSDSYTNEKLFF.

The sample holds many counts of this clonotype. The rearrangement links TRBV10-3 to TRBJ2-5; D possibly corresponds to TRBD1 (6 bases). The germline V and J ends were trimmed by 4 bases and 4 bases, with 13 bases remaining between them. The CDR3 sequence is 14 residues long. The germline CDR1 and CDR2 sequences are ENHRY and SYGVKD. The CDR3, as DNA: TGTGCCATCAGTGGAAGGGACAACCCAGAGACCCAGTACTTC. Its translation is CAISGRDNPETQYF.

CDR3 in DNA: TGCGCCAGCAGCTCCCGGACAGGGAAGGACACTGAAGCTTTCTTT. It codes for CASSSRTGKDTEAFF. The chain joins TRBV5-1 to TRBJ1-1; 8 nucleotides line up with TRBD1. After removal of 3 bases from V and 3 bases from J, the junction contained 7 bases not matched to a gene. This CDR3 is 15 amino acids long. Germline CDR1 reads SGHRS; CDR2 reads YFSETQ.

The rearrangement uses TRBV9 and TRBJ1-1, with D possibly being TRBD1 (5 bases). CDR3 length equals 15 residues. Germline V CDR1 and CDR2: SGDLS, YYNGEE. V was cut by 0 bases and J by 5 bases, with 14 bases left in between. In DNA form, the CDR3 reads TGTGCCAGCAGCGTAGCCCAGGGAGGGGCAACTGAAGCTTTCTTT. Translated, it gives CASSVAQGGATEAFF. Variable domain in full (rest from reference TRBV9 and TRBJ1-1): DSGVTQTPKHLITATGQRVTLRCSPRSGDLSVYWYQQSLDQGLQFLIQYYNGEERAKGNILERFSAQQFPDLHSELNLSSLELGDSALYFCASSVAQGGATEAFFGQGTRLTVV.

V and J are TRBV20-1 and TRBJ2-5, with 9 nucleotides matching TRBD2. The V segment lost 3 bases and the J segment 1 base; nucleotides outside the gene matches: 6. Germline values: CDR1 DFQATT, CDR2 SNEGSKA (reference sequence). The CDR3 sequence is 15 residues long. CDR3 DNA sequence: TGCAGTGCTAGGGTAGCGGGGGCCTTCCAAGAGACCCAGTACTTC. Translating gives CSARVAGAFQETQYF.

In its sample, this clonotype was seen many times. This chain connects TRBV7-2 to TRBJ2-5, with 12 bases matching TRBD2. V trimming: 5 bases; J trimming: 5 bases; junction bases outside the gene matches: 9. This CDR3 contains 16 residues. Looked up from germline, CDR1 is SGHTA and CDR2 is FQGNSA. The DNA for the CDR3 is TGTGCCAGCAGCCTGCGACTAGCGGGAGAGTCGGAGACCCAGTACTTC. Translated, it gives CASSLRLAGESETQYF. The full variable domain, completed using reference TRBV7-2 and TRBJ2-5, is GAGVSQSPSNKVTEKGKDVELRCDPISGHTALYWYRQSLGQGLEFLIYFQGNSAPDKSGLPSDRFSAERTGGSVSTLTIQRTQQEDSAVYLCASSLRLAGESETQYFGPGTRLLVL.

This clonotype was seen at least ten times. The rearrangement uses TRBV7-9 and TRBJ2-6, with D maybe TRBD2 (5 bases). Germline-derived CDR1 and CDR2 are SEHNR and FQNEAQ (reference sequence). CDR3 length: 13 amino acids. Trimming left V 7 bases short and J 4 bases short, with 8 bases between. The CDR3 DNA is TGTGCCAGCAAAGGGAGAGGGGCCAACGTCCTGACTTTC. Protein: CASKGRGANVLTF.

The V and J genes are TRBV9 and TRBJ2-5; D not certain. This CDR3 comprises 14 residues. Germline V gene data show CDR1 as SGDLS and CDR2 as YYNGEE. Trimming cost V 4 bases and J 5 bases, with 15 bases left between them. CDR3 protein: CASSPQPIRETQYF. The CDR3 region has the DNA TGTGCCAGCAGCCCACAGCCCATTAGGGAGACCCAGTACTTC.